The 24 T cell receptor beta chains reported below all come from one sample, sequenced in a study of T cells in Graves' hyperthyroidism and ophthalmopathy. TCR beta CDR3 region amplification was performed from RNA transcripts. During a first-round RT-PCR of the TCR CDR3, the HTBI primer set was used. TCRdb re-called the multiplex PCR reads through MiXCR, storing one row per CDR3 protein. Here the sample spans around 610,000 distinct CDR3 sequences, roughly 14% being singletons. The sequencing input was blood. The receptor source for this set is a woman between 35 and 50 years old with Graves' ophthalmopathy.

The rearrangement uses TRBV2 and TRBJ1-2; unclear D gene. Germline V gene data show CDR1 as SNHLY and CDR2 as FYNNEI. The CDR3 has 14 amino acids. The V and J ends lost 6 bases and 7 bases respectively, with 18 bases between them. CDR3 coding DNA: TGTGCCAGCAGAGGAGACTTTAATTCTCGTGGCTACACCTTC. It translates to CASRGDFNSRGYTF.

This clonotype was recorded a few times. The chain links TRBV11-3 to TRBJ1-6, with TRBD1 identical over 7 bases. CDR1 is SGHNT and CDR2 is YENEEA in the germline V gene. The V gene end was trimmed by 5 bases and the J gene end by 9 bases; junction bases not matched to a gene: 10. The CDR3 sequence is 15 residues long. The CDR3 spells CASSQGTVASSPLHF. CDR3 coding DNA: TGTGCCAGCAGCCAAGGGACAGTAGCTAGTTCACCCCTCCACTTT.

This clonotype appeared many times. The chain couples TRBV24-1 to TRBJ1-5; D is perhaps TRBD1 (6 bases). The V end was cut by 3 bases, the J end by 2 bases, with 13 bases between. Per germline, CDR1 KGHDR and CDR2 SFDVKD. The CDR3 consists of 16 residues. This chain's CDR3 is CATSDTRGSGNQPQHF. For the CDR3, the DNA is TGTGCCACCAGTGATACTAGGGGGTCCGGCAATCAGCCCCAGCATTTT.

This clonotype has only a few counts. This rearrangement joins TRBV4-1 to TRBJ2-5, with 12 bases matching TRBD2. Germline CDR1 MGHRA, CDR2 YSYEKL. J gave up 5 bases and V 2 bases, and 3 bases lay outside the gene matches. The CDR3 is 15 residues long. CDR3 nucleotides: TGCGCCAGCAGCCAAACTCTAGCGGGAGGGGAGACCCAGTACTTC. Protein product: CASSQTLAGGETQYF.

This clonotype has a count of ten or more. The J gene is TRBJ2-5, the V gene TRBV5-6, with D possibly being TRBD2 (6 bases). V lost 3 bases and J 5 bases, leaving 17 bases between the germline ends. This CDR3 has 15 amino acids. CDR1 is SGHDT and CDR2 is YYEEEE in the germline V gene. In nucleotides, the CDR3 is TGTGCCAGCAGCTCTCCCCGGACTATCGGTGAGACCCAGTACTTC. This sequence encodes CASSSPRTIGETQYF.

This clonotype was observed at least ten times. The rearrangement uses TRBV15 and TRBJ1-1; D is undetermined. CDR3 length: 15 residues. Per germline, CDR1 LNHNV and CDR2 YYDKDF (reference sequence). Trimming took 5 bases from V and 1 from J, leaving 14 bases between them. CDR3 nucleotide sequence: TGTGCCACCAGCGCAGGAATTCACCCGAACACTGAAGCTTTCTTT. Translated, it gives CATSAGIHPNTEAFF.

The chain recombines TRBV20-1 with TRBJ1-1, with 10 bases aligning to TRBD1. This CDR3 is 16 amino acids long. From germline, CDR1 is DFQATT and CDR2 SNEGSKA (reference sequence). J lost 2 bases, V lost 3 bases, and 9 bases had no gene match. The CDR3 reads CSARTTGGPGNTEAFF. In DNA form, the CDR3 reads TGCAGTGCTAGGACGACAGGGGGCCCGGGTAACACTGAAGCTTTCTTT.

In this sample, this clonotype turned up a few times. The V call is TRBV30, the J call TRBJ2-7; either TRBD1 or TRBD2 may fit D (6 bases each). With 3 bases removed from V and 7 bases from J, the gap between germline ends came to 16 bases. Looked up from germline, CDR1 is GTSNPN and CDR2 is SVGIG (reference sequence). This CDR3 contains 13 residues. The DNA of the CDR3 is TGTGCCTGGAGGGACAGTTGGGGAGGTGAGCAGTACTTC. It is translated as CAWRDSWGGEQYF.

This clonotype was detected only a few times. The chain's CDR3 is CASSLGHFPGYTF. The CDR3 coding sequence is TGTGCCAGCAGCTTGGGCCACTTTCCTGGCTACACCTTC. The J gene is TRBJ1-2, the V gene TRBV5-6; D call uncertain. Germline CDR1 reads SGHDT; CDR2 reads YYEEEE. The ends were cut back, 0 bases at V and 7 bases at J, with 10 bases in the middle. The CDR3 runs to 13 residues.

This clonotype has at least ten counts. The chain combines TRBV6-2 or TRBV6-3 with TRBJ2-2, with 7 bases identical to TRBD2. The trim removed 5 bases at V and 0 bases at J, leaving 9 bases unmatched. Germline V gene data show CDR1 as MNHEY and CDR2 as SVGEGT. This CDR3 has 17 amino acids. The CDR3 DNA sequence: TGTGCCAGCAGTATCAGGACTAGGGATACGAACACCGGGGAGCTGTTTTTT. Translation: CASSIRTRDTNTGELFF.

The J gene is TRBJ1-6, the V gene TRBV6-4; the D is unclear. This CDR3 is 13 amino acids long. The germline V gene has CDR1 MRHNA and CDR2 SNTAGT. V lost 3 bases and J lost 8, with 8 bases in between. CDR3 loop: CASSEDPDSPLHF. The CDR3 DNA reads TGTGCCAGCAGTGAGGATCCCGATTCACCCCTCCACTTT.

The sample holds many counts of this clonotype. The chain combines TRBV6-5 with TRBJ1-5; D is undetermined. The CDR3 extends over 11 amino acids. Trimming stripped 4 bases from V and 6 bases from J, with 4 bases between. Per germline, CDR1 MNHEY and CDR2 SVGAGI. This CDR3 is CASSSGQPQHF. The DNA for the CDR3 is TGTGCCAGCAGTTCTGGTCAGCCCCAGCATTTT.

This clonotype was counted between two and nine times. The chain carries TRBV19 and TRBJ1-1; D perhaps matches TRBD1 (5 bases). CDR1 is LNHDA, CDR2 SQIVND, per germline (reference sequence). The CDR3 has 14 amino acids. Trimming stripped 7 bases from V and 0 bases from J, with 12 bases between. CDR3 amino acids: CASTPTEMNTEAFF. The DNA for the CDR3 is TGTGCCAGTACTCCGACAGAAATGAACACTGAAGCTTTCTTT.

The genes are TRBV12-5 and TRBJ2-2, with 11 bases that match TRBD1. The CDR3 has 16 amino acids. Germline V gives CDR1 LGHNT, CDR2 FRNRAP. The junction had 3 bases not matched to a gene; V was cut back by 1 base and J by 5 bases. The CDR3 region is CASGLGTGGRTGELFF. CDR3 DNA sequence: TGTGCTAGTGGTTTGGGGACAGGGGGCCGGACCGGGGAGCTGTTTTTT.

This clonotype has ten or more counts. V usage is TRBV9 and J usage is TRBJ2-1; no firm D call. Trimming took off 0 bases at V and 7 bases at J, with 5 bases between the two ends. From germline, CDR1 is SGDLS and CDR2 YYNGEE. This CDR3 region has 12 residues. The CDR3 bases are TGTGCCAGCAGCGTAGAAGTTAATGAGCAGTTCTTC. Translating gives CASSVEVNEQFF.

This clonotype was detected only once. This rearrangement joins TRBV14 to TRBJ1-1; no definite D call. V was trimmed by 5 bases and J by 8 bases, leaving 15 bases between them. The CDR3 totals 13 residues. CDR1 and CDR2 from the germline V gene are SGHDN and FVKESK. The CDR3 loop is CASSSTTGSEAFF. The CDR3 region has the DNA TGTGCCAGCAGCTCCACGACCGGGAGCGAAGCTTTCTTT.

This clonotype was observed at least ten times. The rearrangement uses TRBV4-3 and TRBJ2-7; TRBD2 might be the D (7 bases). With 0 bases removed from V and 6 bases from J, the gap between germline ends came to 9 bases. Germline V gene lookup returns CDR1 LGHNA and CDR2 YSLEER. This CDR3 has 13 amino acids. The CDR3 DNA is TGCGCCAGCAGCCAAGAGCGGGGGCCCGAGCAGTACTTC. Its protein product is CASSQERGPEQYF.

CDR3 sequence (DNA): TGTGCCAGTAGTATGAATCTTCTAGGCGATCAGCCCCAGCATTTT. Amino acid sequence: CASSMNLLGDQPQHF. The V gene is TRBV19, the J gene TRBJ1-5, with D unclear. The CDR3 has 15 residues. V gave up 3 bases and J gave up 5 bases, with 14 bases separating them. Germline V gene data show CDR1 as LNHDA and CDR2 as SQIVND (reference sequence).

The chain carries TRBV7-2 and TRBJ1-1; no firm D call. V was shortened by 1 base and J by 7 bases, with 10 bases between the two germline ends. The CDR3 sequence is 13 residues long. Germline V CDR1 and CDR2: SGHTA, FQGNSA. CDR3 sequence reads: CASSLGVQIEAFF. In nucleotides, the CDR3 is TGTGCCAGCAGCTTAGGGGTACAGATTGAAGCTTTCTTT.

The chain recombines TRBV28 with TRBJ2-4; D gene unclear. The V end was cut by 3 bases, the J end by 10 bases, with 13 bases between. CDR1 is MDHEN, CDR2 SYDVKM, per germline. The CDR3 is 13 amino acids. The CDR3 here is CASSLGQVDIQYF. The CDR3 DNA reads as TGTGCCAGCAGTTTGGGTCAGGTGGATATTCAGTACTTC.

In its sample, this clonotype was seen many times. This chain uses TRBV12-3 or TRBV12-4 with TRBJ2-7, with TRBD2 matching over 8 bases. The length of the CDR3 is 16 residues. J was trimmed by 5 bases and V by 4 bases; bases with no gene match: 13. CDR3 in DNA: TGTGCCAGCAGTTCCCTTTTAGGACTAGCACACGACGAGCAGTACTTC. It encodes CASSSLLGLAHDEQYF.

As for this clonotype: Given a much more abundant clone one base away, this may be a read error. The chain carries TRBV6-1 and TRBJ1-2, with a weak D call TRBD1 (6 bases). With 5 bases removed from V and 5 bases from J, the gap between germline ends came to 15 bases. The CDR3 length is 14 residues. Germline loops: CDR1 MNHNS, CDR2 SASEGT. The CDR3 loop reads CASSPRNRAYGYTF. The CDR3 DNA reads as TGTGCCAGCAGTCCCCGGAACAGGGCGTATGGCTACACCTTC.

The chain joins TRBV11-2 to TRBJ2-7; 11 nucleotides align to TRBD2. Looked up from germline, CDR1 is SGHAT and CDR2 is FQNNGV. The CDR3 totals 16 residues. Trimming at V came to 5 bases and at J to 0 bases, leaving 6 bases not matched to a gene. CDR3 in amino acids: CASSISSGRPSYEQYF. The CDR3 DNA is TGTGCCAGCAGCATATCTAGCGGGAGGCCCTCCTACGAGCAGTACTTC. Full variable domain (outside the CDR3, taken from reference TRBV11-2 and TRBJ2-7): EAGVAQSPRYKIIEKRQSVAFWCNPISGHATLYWYQQILGQGPKLLIQFQNNGVVDDSQLPKDRFSAERLKGVDSTLKIQPAKLEDSAVYLCASSISSGRPSYEQYFGPGTRLTVT.

This clonotype has more than one count but fewer than ten. The rearrangement joins TRBV6-5 to TRBJ2-7, with TRBD2 as a possible D gene (6 bases). Germline values: CDR1 MNHEY, CDR2 SVGAGI. V was cut by 2 bases and J by 7 bases, with 15 bases left in between. This CDR3 spans 14 amino acids. For the CDR3, the DNA is TGTGCCAGCAGTTACACGCGGGAAGGTCGAGAGCAGTACTTC. The encoded protein is CASSYTREGREQYF.